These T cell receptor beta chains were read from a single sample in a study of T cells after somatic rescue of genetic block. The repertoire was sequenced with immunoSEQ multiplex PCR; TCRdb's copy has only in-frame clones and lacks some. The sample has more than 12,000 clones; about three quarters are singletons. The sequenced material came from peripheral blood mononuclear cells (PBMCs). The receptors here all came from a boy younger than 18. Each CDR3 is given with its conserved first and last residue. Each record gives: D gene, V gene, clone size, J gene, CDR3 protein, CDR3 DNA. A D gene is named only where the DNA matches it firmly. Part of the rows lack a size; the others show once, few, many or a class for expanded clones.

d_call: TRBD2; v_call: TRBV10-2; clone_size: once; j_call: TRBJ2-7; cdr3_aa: CASSDLAGIYEQYF; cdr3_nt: TGCGCCAGCAGTGACCTAGCGGGGATCTACGAGCAGTACTTC
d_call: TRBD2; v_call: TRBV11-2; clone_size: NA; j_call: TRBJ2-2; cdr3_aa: CASSGSAGVTGELFF; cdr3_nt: TGTGCCAGCAGCGGTAGCGCGGGGGTAACCGGGGAGCTGTTTTTT
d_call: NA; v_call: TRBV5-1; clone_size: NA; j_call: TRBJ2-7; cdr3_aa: CASSLLLSYEQYF; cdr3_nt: TGCGCCAGCAGCTTGCTGCTCTCCTACGAGCAGTACTTC
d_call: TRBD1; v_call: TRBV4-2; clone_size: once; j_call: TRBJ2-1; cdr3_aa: CASSHLGQGAGGRHREQFF; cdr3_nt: TGTGCCAGCAGCCACCTCGGACAGGGGGCAGGTGGGAGGCATCGGGAGCAGTTCTTC
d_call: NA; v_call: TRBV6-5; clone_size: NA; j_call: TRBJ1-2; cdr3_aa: CASSEGTIGYTF; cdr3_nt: TGTGCCAGCAGTGAAGGGACCATCGGCTACACCTTC
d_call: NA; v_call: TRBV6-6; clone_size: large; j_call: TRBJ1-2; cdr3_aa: CASSYEGANYGYTF; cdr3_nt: TGTGCCAGCAGTTACGAAGGGGCCAACTATGGCTACACCTTC
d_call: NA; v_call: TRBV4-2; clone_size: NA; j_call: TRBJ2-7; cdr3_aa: CASSQVATYEQYF; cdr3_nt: TGTGCCAGCAGCCAAGTAGCGACCTACGAGCAGTACTTC
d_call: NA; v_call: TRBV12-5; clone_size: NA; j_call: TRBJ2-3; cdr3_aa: CASGLVLAPQYF; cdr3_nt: TGTGCTAGTGGTTTGGTACTAGCTCCGCAGTATTTT
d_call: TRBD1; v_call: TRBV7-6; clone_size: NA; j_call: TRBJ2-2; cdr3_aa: CASSPRTGANTGELFF; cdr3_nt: TGTGCCAGCAGCCCCAGGACAGGTGCGAACACCGGGGAGCTGTTTTTT
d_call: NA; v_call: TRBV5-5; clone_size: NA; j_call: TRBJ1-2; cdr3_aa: CASSTFGPRILYGYTF; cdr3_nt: TGTGCCAGCAGCACTTTTGGCCCTCGGATTCTATATGGCTACACCTTC
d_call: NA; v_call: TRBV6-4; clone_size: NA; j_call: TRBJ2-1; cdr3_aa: CASSPLASPGHEQFF; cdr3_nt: TGTGCCAGCAGTCCGCTAGCTTCTCCCGGCCATGAGCAGTTCTTC
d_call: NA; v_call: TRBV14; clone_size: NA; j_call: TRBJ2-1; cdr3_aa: CASSQEVAVSYNEQFF; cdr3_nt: TGTGCCAGCAGCCAAGAAGTTGCGGTCTCCTACAATGAGCAGTTCTTC
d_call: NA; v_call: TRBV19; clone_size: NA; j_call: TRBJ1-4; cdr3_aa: CASSSGRATNEKLFF; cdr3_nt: TGTGCCAGTAGTTCCGGCAGAGCAACTAATGAAAAACTGTTTTTT
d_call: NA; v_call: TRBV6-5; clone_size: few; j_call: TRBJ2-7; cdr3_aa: CASSYSPYGGYEQYF; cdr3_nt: TGTGCCAGCAGTTACTCCCCTTATGGGGGCTACGAGCAGTACTTC
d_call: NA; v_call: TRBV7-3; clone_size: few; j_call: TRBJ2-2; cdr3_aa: CASSLRPDTWGGELFF; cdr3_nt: TGTGCCAGCAGCTTAAGGCCCGACACGTGGGGCGGGGAGCTGTTTTTT
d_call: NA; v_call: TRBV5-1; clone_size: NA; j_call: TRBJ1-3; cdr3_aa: CASSLDSYSGNTIYF; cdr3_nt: TGCGCCAGCAGCTTGGACAGTTACTCTGGAAACACCATATATTTT
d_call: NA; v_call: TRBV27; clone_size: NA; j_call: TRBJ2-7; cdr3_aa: CATGGGPAYEQYF; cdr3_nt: TGTGCCACCGGGGGCGGACCTGCCTACGAGCAGTACTTC
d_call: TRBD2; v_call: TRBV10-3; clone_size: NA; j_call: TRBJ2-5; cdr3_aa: CAMSTSGSRETQYF; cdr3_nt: TGTGCCATGTCTACTAGCGGGAGTAGGGAGACCCAGTACTTC
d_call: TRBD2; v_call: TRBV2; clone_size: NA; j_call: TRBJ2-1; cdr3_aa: CASSPSGRVYNEQFF; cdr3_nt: TGTGCCAGCAGCCCCAGCGGGAGAGTATACAATGAGCAGTTCTTC
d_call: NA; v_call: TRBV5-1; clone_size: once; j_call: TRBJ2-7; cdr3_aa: CASSFGQFYEQYF; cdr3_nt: TGCGCCAGCAGCTTCGGACAGTTCTACGAGCAGTACTTC
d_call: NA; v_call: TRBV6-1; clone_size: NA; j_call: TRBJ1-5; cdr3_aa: CASSEAGRGNQPQHF; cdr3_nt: TGTGCCAGCAGTGAGGCCGGAAGGGGCAATCAGCCCCAGCATTTT
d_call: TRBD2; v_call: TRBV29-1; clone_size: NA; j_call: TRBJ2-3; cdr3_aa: CSALSGLNGRALDTQYF; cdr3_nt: TGCAGCGCGTTGTCAGGGCTTAACGGGAGGGCCTTAGATACGCAGTATTTT
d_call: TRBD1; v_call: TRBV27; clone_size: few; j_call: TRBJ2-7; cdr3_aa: CASSSWGTGVYEQYF; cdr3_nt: TGTGCCAGCAGTTCATGGGGGACAGGGGTTTACGAGCAGTACTTC
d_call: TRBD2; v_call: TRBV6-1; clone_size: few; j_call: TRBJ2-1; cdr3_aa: CASTLAGFNEQFF; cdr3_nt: TGTGCCAGCACCCTAGCGGGGTTCAATGAGCAGTTCTTC
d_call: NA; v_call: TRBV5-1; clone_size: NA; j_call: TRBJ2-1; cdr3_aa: CASSLGSKARSYNEQFF; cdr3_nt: TGCGCCAGCAGCTTGGGGTCCAAAGCACGCTCCTACAATGAGCAGTTCTTC
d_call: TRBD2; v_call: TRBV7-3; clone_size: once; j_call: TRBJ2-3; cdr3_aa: CASSLTASGGRTDTQYF; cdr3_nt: TGTGCCAGCAGCTTAACGGCTAGCGGGGGGCGCACAGATACGCAGTATTTT
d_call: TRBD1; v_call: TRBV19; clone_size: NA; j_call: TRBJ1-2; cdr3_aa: CASTLRTGRPNYGYTF; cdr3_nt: TGTGCCAGTACACTTCGGACAGGGAGACCTAACTATGGCTACACCTTC
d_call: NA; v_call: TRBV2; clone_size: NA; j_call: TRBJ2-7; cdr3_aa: CASSEKHGSSYEQYF; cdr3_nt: TGTGCCAGCAGTGAAAAGCACGGTAGCTCCTACGAGCAGTACTTC
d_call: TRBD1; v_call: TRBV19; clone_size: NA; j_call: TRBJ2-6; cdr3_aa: CASLAGTGVSGANVLTF; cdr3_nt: TGTGCCAGTTTGGCCGGGACAGGAGTCTCTGGGGCCAACGTCCTGACTTTC
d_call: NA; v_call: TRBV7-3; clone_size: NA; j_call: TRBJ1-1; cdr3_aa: CASSQWTGTEAFF; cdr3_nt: TGTGCCAGCAGCCAATGGACGGGGACTGAAGCTTTCTTT
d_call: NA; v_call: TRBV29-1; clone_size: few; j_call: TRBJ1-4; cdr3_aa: CSALIPQDNEKLFF; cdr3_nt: TGCAGCGCTTTAATCCCGCAGGATAATGAAAAACTGTTTTTT
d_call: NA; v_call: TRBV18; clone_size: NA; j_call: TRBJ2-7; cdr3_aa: CASSPEASGEQYF; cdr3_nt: TGTGCCAGCTCACCAGAGGCGTCGGGGGAGCAGTACTTC
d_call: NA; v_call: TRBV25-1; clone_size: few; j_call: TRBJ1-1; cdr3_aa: CASSAGYTEAFF; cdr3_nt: TGTGCCAGCAGTGCAGGGTACACTGAAGCTTTCTTT
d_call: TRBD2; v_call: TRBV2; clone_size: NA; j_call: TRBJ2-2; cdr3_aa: CASERIGGGNTGELFF; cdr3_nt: TGTGCCAGTGAACGGATCGGCGGGGGGAACACCGGGGAGCTGTTTTTT
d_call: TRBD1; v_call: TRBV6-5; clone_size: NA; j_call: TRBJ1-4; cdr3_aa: CASSGGTAKGKLFF; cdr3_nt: TGTGCCAGCAGCGGCGGGACAGCTAAGGGAAAACTGTTTTTT
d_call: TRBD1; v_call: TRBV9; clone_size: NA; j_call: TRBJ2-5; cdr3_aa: CASSVDRGRETQYF; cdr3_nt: TGTGCCAGCAGCGTCGACAGGGGGCGGGAGACCCAGTACTTC
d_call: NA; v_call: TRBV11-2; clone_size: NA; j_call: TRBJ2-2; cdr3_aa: CASSFQGYTGELFF; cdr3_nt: TGTGCCAGCAGCTTCCAGGGTTACACCGGGGAGCTGTTTTTT
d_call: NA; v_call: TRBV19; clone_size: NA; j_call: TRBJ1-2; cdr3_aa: CASSIGGLLPYGYTF; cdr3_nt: TGTGCCAGTAGTATTGGGGGTCTGTTACCATATGGCTACACCTTC
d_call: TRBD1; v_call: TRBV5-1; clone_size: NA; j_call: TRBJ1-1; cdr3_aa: CASSLYPQGEDTEAFF; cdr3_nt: TGCGCCAGCAGCTTGTACCCGCAGGGGGAGGACACTGAAGCTTTCTTT
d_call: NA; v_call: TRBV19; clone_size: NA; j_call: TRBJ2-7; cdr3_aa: CASRDRSSYEQYF; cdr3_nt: TGTGCCAGTAGGGATAGGTCCTCCTACGAGCAGTACTTC
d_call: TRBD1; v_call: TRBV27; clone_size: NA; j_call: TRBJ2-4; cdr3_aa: CASSLSLYPRGLNIQYF; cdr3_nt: TGTGCCAGCAGTTTATCTCTTTACCCCAGGGGGCTTAACATTCAGTACTTC
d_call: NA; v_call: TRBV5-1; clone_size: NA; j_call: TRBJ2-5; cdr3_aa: CASSFDPAETQYF; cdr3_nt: TGCGCCAGCAGCTTTGACCCGGCGGAGACCCAGTACTTC
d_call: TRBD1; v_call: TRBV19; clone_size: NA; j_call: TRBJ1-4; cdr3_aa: CASSIQGVTNEKLFF; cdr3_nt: TGTGCCAGTAGTATCCAGGGGGTTACTAATGAAAAACTGTTTTTT
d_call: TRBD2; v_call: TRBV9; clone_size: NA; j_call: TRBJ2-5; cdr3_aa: CASSVAALAGGRETQYF; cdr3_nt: TGTGCCAGCAGCGTAGCTGCCCTAGCGGGGGGGCGGGAGACCCAGTACTTC
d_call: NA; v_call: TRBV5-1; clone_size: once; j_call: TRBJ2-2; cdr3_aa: CASSLALRLANTGELFF; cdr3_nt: TGCGCCAGCAGCTTGGCCTTAAGACTAGCGAACACCGGGGAGCTGTTTTTT
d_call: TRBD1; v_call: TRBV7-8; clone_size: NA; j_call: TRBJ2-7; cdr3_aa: CASSRWVSGTEAYEQYF; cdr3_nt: TGTGCCAGCAGCCGATGGGTTTCCGGGACAGAGGCATACGAGCAGTACTTC
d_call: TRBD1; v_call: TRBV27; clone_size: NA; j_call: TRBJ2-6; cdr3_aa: CASSSHRGRGANVLTF; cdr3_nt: TGTGCCAGCAGTAGTCACAGGGGGAGAGGGGCCAACGTCCTGACTTTC
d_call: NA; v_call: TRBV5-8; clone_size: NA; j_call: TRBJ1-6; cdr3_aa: CASSLDGENSPLHF; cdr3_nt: TGTGCCAGCAGCTTGGACGGAGAGAATTCACCCCTCCACTTT
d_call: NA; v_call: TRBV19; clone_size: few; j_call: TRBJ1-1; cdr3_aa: CASSLGLNTEAFF; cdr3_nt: TGTGCCAGTAGTTTAGGCCTGAACACTGAAGCTTTCTTT
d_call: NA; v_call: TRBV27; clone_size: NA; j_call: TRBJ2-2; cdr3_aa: CASSWRLINTGELFF; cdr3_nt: TGTGCCAGCAGTTGGCGGCTAATAAACACCGGGGAGCTGTTTTTT
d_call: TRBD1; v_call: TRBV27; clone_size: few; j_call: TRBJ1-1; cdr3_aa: CASSARQGLNTEAFF; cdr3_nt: TGTGCCAGCAGTGCCCGACAGGGCCTGAACACTGAAGCTTTCTTT
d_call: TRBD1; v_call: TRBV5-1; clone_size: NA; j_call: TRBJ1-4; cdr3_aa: CASSARTGVEKLFF; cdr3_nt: TGCGCCAGCAGCGCGAGGACAGGGGTTGAAAAACTGTTTTTT
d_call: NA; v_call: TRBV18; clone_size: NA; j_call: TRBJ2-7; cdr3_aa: CASSPDRYEQYF; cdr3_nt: TGTGCCAGCTCGCCCGACAGATACGAGCAGTACTTC
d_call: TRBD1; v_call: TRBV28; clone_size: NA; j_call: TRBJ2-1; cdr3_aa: CASRLRGLPYNEQFF; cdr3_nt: TGTGCCAGCAGGCTCAGGGGGCTACCCTACAATGAGCAGTTCTTC
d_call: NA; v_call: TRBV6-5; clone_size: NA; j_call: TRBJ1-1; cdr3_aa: CASSFPGTRGNTEAFF; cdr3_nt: TGTGCCAGCAGTTTTCCCGGGACAAGGGGGAACACTGAAGCTTTCTTT